What follows are 10 T cell receptor beta chains derived from one specimen sequenced in a study of cytomegalovirus exposure and HLA in healthy donors. PCR involved 60 Vbeta and 13 Jbeta primers. Here immunoSEQ multiplex PCR was the method, and the copy in TCRdb shows in-frame clones only, minus some. The sample contains 200,000 to 250,000 clones, 85% to 90% of which appear only once. The material sequenced was PBMCs. The receptors shown here come from a human donor in good health.

The V gene is TRBV2, the J gene TRBJ2-1; 7 nucleotides match TRBD1. CDR1 is SNHLY, CDR2 FYNNEI, per germline. The V gene end was trimmed by 7 bases and the J gene end by 0 bases; junction bases not matched to a gene: 6. The CDR3 length is 15 residues. CDR3 bases: TGTGCCAGCACCGGGACAGTCGGCTCCTACAATGAGCAGTTCTTC. Residues: CASTGTVGSYNEQFF.

This chain connects TRBV6-1 to TRBJ2-7; 13 bases agree with TRBD2. The CDR3 runs 13 residues. Losses at the gene ends were 9 bases for V and 4 bases for J; bases not matched to a gene: 3. Germline assignment: CDR1 MNHNS and CDR2 SASEGT. The DNA for the CDR3 is TGTGCCAGTCAGACTAGCGGGAGGTACGAGCAGTACTTC. It encodes CASQTSGRYEQYF.

The V gene is TRBV18, the J gene TRBJ1-1; 7 bases are a match to TRBD1. The CDR3 has 15 amino acids. The ends lost 3 bases at V and 2 bases at J; junction bases unmatched: 6. The germline V gene has CDR1 KGHSH and CDR2 LQKENI. CDR3 sequence: CASSPTRTGNTEAFF. In DNA form, the CDR3 reads TGTGCCAGCTCACCGACAAGGACAGGAAACACTGAAGCTTTCTTT.

The rearrangement joins TRBV7-2 to TRBJ2-3; tentative D call: TRBD1 (6 bases). Germline CDR1 and CDR2: SGHTA and FQGNSA. V was shortened by 5 bases and J by 4 bases, with 16 bases between the two germline ends. CDR3 size: 15 residues. CDR3 nucleotide sequence: TGTGCCAGCAGCGCCCACAGGGTGGGGGCAGATACGCAGTATTTT. As protein: CASSAHRVGADTQYF.

This clone appeared a single time. The V gene is TRBV6-6, the J gene TRBJ1-4; 12 bases are a match to TRBD1. The CDR3 length is 16 residues. V trimming: 7 bases; J trimming: 7 bases; junction bases outside the gene matches: 10. Germline V gives CDR1 MNHNY, CDR2 SVGAGI (reference sequence). The CDR3 reads CASTGTGGEYGEKLFF. The CDR3, as DNA: TGTGCCAGCACCGGGACAGGGGGCGAGTACGGTGAAAAACTGTTTTTT.

The chain has TRBV13 and TRBJ1-2; D may be TRBD1 (6 bases). The ends were cut back, 4 bases at V and 3 bases at J, with 12 bases in the middle. CDR1 PRHDT and CDR2 FYEKMQ come from the germline V gene (reference sequence). This CDR3 has 14 amino acids. The DNA for the CDR3 is TGTGCCAGCAGCTCCCCGGACAGCTACTATGGCTACACCTTC. Its translation is CASSSPDSYYGYTF.

The chain carries TRBV4-1 and TRBJ1-2; TRBD1 is a possible D gene (6 bases). Germline assignment: CDR1 MGHRA and CDR2 YSYEKL. With 1 base removed from V and 3 bases from J, the gap between germline ends came to 15 bases. The CDR3 contains 16 residues. In DNA, the CDR3 is TGCGCCAGCAGCCAAGCTACAGGGAGTGGCGACTATGGCTACACCTTC. This translates into CASSQATGSGDYGYTF.

V usage is TRBV20-1 and J usage is TRBJ2-1; no firm D call. Trimming stripped 3 bases from V and 5 bases from J, with 5 bases between. Germline V gene lookup returns CDR1 DFQATT and CDR2 SNEGSKA (reference sequence). The CDR3 has 11 amino acids. For the CDR3, the DNA is TGCAGTGCTAGGTTAGACAATGAGCAGTTCTTC. Translated, it gives CSARLDNEQFF.

This clone is a singleton in its sample. V and J are TRBV10-3 and TRBJ1-1; a weak D match, TRBD1 (6 bases). The CDR3 totals 13 residues. CDR1 and CDR2 from the germline V gene are ENHRY and SYGVKD. V was trimmed by 4 bases and J by 1 base, leaving 7 bases between them. For the CDR3, the DNA is TGTGCCATCAGTGCGACAGGGAACACTGAAGCTTTCTTT. It codes for CAISATGNTEAFF.

The rearrangement joins TRBV7-2 to TRBJ2-2; the D is unclear. The CDR3 is 15 amino acids. V lost 3 bases, J lost 0 bases, and 8 bases lay in between. Germline V gene data show CDR1 as SGHTA and CDR2 as FQGNSA. CDR3 sequence: CASSLVASNTGELFF. The CDR3 DNA reads TGTGCCAGCAGCTTGGTAGCATCGAACACCGGGGAGCTGTTTTTT.